Each of the 18 T cell receptor beta chains below was sequenced from the same sample in a study of shared clonotypes between healthy human individuals. Produced via immunoSEQ multiplex PCR; TCRdb's table is partial and in-frame only. The sample shows 2 million to 2.5 million clones, just under 95% of them seen only once. Sequences were obtained from naive CD4+ T cells from PBMCs. As to subset: CD45RA+ positively selected. Receptor source: a man younger than 35 in good health. Some clones in this sample may be carry-over from other donors' samples.

The chain links TRBV11-2 to TRBJ2-3, with D hard to call. The V end lost 5 bases, the J end lost 0 bases, and 15 bases lay between the germline ends. The CDR3 has 16 residues. The germline V gene encodes CDR1 SGHAT and CDR2 FQNNGV. The CDR3 protein is CASSRWVFGSTDTQYF. CDR3 nucleotides: TGTGCCAGCAGCCGGTGGGTGTTTGGTAGCACAGATACGCAGTATTTT.

The chain uses TRBV7-3 and TRBJ2-2, with D maybe TRBD2 (5 bases). Germline loops: CDR1 SGHTA, CDR2 FQGTGA. The CDR3 covers 13 residues. V lost 5 bases, J lost 6 bases, and 10 bases lay in between. The chain's CDR3 is CASSRDRAGELFF. In DNA form, the CDR3 reads TGTGCCAGCAGCCGGGATAGGGCCGGGGAGCTGTTTTTT.

This clone has more than one count but fewer than ten. The gene calls are TRBV6-5 and TRBJ1-5, with TRBD1 matching 8 bases. The CDR3 covers 15 residues. The germline gives CDR1 MNHEY, CDR2 SVGAGI. Trimming removed 5 bases from V and 9 bases from J; junction bases left unmatched: 12. In nucleotides, the CDR3 is TGTGCCAGCAGTCCGGGACAGGTCCTTAGCGGGCCCCAGCATTTT. This codes for CASSPGQVLSGPQHF.

V usage is TRBV6-5 and J usage is TRBJ1-5; no clear D. Germline CDR1 and CDR2: MNHEY and SVGAGI. Between the trimmed V and J ends, which lost 4 bases and 3 bases, there was a span of 7 bases. The CDR3 has 13 residues. The CDR3 DNA is TGTGCCAGCAGTTCAGCCCCCAATCAGCCCCAGCATTTT. Amino acid sequence: CASSSAPNQPQHF.

The chain uses TRBV5-4 and TRBJ2-2; unclear D gene. The V end lost 7 bases, the J end lost 4 bases, and 20 bases lay between the germline ends. The germline CDR1 and CDR2 sequences are SGHNT and YYREEE (reference sequence). The CDR3 totals 16 residues. CDR3: CASGSIPRPSTGELFF. The CDR3 coding sequence is TGTGCCAGCGGATCAATTCCGAGGCCGAGCACCGGGGAGCTGTTTTTT.

The CDR3 DNA reads TGTGCCAGCAGCGAAGGTGGTCGAGGCTCCTACGAGCAGTACTTC. As protein: CASSEGGRGSYEQYF. This chain connects TRBV28 to TRBJ2-7; D is undetermined. The ends were cut back, 6 bases at V and 0 bases at J, with 15 bases in the middle. Germline loops: CDR1 MDHEN, CDR2 SYDVKM. CDR3 length: 15 amino acids.

The chain has TRBV6-6 and TRBJ2-3; the D is unclear. CDR1 and CDR2 (germline): MNHNY, SVGAGI (reference sequence). The ends were cut back, 8 bases at V and 0 bases at J, with 6 bases in the middle. This CDR3 has 12 amino acids. CDR3 sequence: CASVGSTDTQYF. The CDR3 DNA reads as TGTGCCAGCGTGGGGAGCACAGATACGCAGTATTTT.

This clone was seen a single time. V gene TRBV9 combines with J gene TRBJ1-2; TRBD1 aligns across 10 bases. The CDR3 extends over 16 amino acids. The J segment lost 4 bases and the V segment lost 3 bases, leaving 9 bases of the junction unmatched. Germline assignment: CDR1 SGDLS and CDR2 YYNGEE. The CDR3: CASSAYGTGASYGYTF. The CDR3 bases are TGTGCCAGCAGCGCTTACGGGACAGGGGCGAGCTATGGCTACACCTTC.

This rearrangement joins TRBV5-1 to TRBJ2-5; 14 bases map to TRBD2. Looked up from germline, CDR1 is SGHRS and CDR2 is YFSETQ. This CDR3 has 16 amino acids. J gave up 4 bases and V 7 bases, and 9 bases lay outside the gene matches. CDR3 sequence reads: CASERGTSGSVETQYF. The CDR3 DNA is TGCGCCAGCGAAAGAGGGACTAGCGGGAGTGTAGAGACCCAGTACTTC.

CDR3 protein: CASSDRPNTEAFF. DNA for the CDR3: TGTGCCAGCAGTGATCGCCCGAACACTGAAGCTTTCTTT. V usage is TRBV6-4 and J usage is TRBJ1-1; D gene uncertain. The CDR3 consists of 13 residues. Germline loops: CDR1 MRHNA, CDR2 SNTAGT. The ends were cut back, 3 bases at V and 1 base at J, with 6 bases in the middle.

This chain uses TRBV7-9 with TRBJ1-2; D not resolved. The V gene lost 5 bases and the J gene lost 0 bases, with 10 bases spanning the gap. CDR1 SEHNR and CDR2 FQNEAQ come from the germline V gene (reference sequence). The CDR3 extends over 14 amino acids. CDR3 loop: CASSAVGANYGYTF. CDR3 nucleotide sequence: TGTGCCAGCAGCGCCGTTGGAGCTAACTATGGCTACACCTTC. Combining the CDR3 with reference TRBV7-9 and TRBJ1-2 gives the whole variable domain DTGVSQNPRHKITKRGQNVTFRCDPISEHNRLYWYRQTLGQGPEFLTYFQNEAQLEKSRLLSDRFSAERPKGSFSTLEIQRTEQGDSAMYLCASSAVGANYGYTFGSGTRLTVV.

CDR3 sequence: CASSPPAWTGNTGELFF. In nucleotides, the CDR3 is TGTGCCAGCTCACCACCCGCCTGGACGGGGAACACCGGGGAGCTGTTTTTT. This chain uses TRBV18 with TRBJ2-2, with no clear D. V was pared by 0 bases and J by 1 base, with 12 bases between. Germline V gene data show CDR1 as KGHSH and CDR2 as LQKENI. The CDR3 runs to 17 residues.

The CDR3 sequence is CASSEQGQSTDTQYF. In DNA, the CDR3 is TGTGCCAGCAGTGAACAGGGCCAGTCCACAGATACGCAGTATTTT. This chain joins TRBV2 and TRBJ2-3; D possibly corresponds to TRBD1 (5 bases). Germline loops: CDR1 SNHLY, CDR2 FYNNEI. There are 15 residues in the CDR3. Trimming cost V 2 bases and J 2 bases, with 11 bases left between them.

The V call is TRBV28, the J call TRBJ2-7; D gene unclear. The V end lost 3 bases, the J end lost 2 bases, and 8 bases lay between the germline ends. Germline CDR1 is MDHEN and CDR2 is SYDVKM. CDR3 size: 13 residues. The CDR3 loop reads CASSFSFPYEQYF. Here the CDR3 DNA reads TGTGCCAGCAGTTTCAGTTTTCCCTACGAGCAGTACTTC.

The chain links TRBV21-1 to TRBJ2-7. TRBV21-1 is classified as a pseudogene. The CDR3 contains 16 residues. CDR3 DNA sequence: TGTGCCAGCAGCAAAGAAGGTTCCAGGACGTCCTACGAGCAGTACTTC. Its protein product is CASSKEGSRTSYEQYF.

Regarding this clone: The sample holds other DNA sequences that translate to the same CDR3. This sequence joins TRBV28 and TRBJ2-6, with D uncertain. The length of the CDR3 is 13 residues. Germline V gives CDR1 MDHEN, CDR2 SYDVKM. V shed 6 bases and J shed 4 bases, with 7 bases lying between them. CDR3 nucleotide sequence: TGTGCCAGCAGCCCAGGAGGGGCCAACGTCCTGACTTTC. Amino acids: CASSPGGANVLTF.

J is TRBJ1-5 and V is TRBV18; D gene unclear. The CDR3 covers 16 residues. Trimming took off 4 bases at V and 6 bases at J, with 19 bases between the two ends. The germline V gene has CDR1 KGHSH and CDR2 LQKENI. In DNA form, the CDR3 reads TGTGCCAGCTCACTCGGTAATCCGGGTCTTGGTCAGCCCCAGCATTTT. This codes for CASSLGNPGLGQPQHF.

V usage is TRBV30 and J usage is TRBJ1-5; 12 positions match TRBD1. This CDR3 contains 15 residues. V lost 2 bases and J lost 6; bases outside the gene matches: 5. Germline V lookup: CDR1 GTSNPN, CDR2 SVGIG (reference sequence). This CDR3 is CAWSTGQGAGQPQHF. The CDR3 bases are TGTGCCTGGAGTACGGGACAGGGGGCTGGTCAGCCCCAGCATTTT.